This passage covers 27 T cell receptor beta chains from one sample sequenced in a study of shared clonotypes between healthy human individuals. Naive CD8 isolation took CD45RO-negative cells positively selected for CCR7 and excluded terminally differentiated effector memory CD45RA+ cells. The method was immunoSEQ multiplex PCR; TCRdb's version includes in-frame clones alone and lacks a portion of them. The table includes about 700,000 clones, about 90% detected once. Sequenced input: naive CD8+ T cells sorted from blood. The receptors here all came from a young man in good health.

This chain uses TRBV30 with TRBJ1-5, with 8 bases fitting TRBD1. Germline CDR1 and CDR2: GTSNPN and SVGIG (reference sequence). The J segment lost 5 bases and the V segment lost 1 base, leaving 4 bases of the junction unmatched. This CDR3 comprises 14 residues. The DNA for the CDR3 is TGTGCCTGGAGTGAGGGACAGGCGGATCAGCCCCAGCATTTT. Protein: CAWSEGQADQPQHF.

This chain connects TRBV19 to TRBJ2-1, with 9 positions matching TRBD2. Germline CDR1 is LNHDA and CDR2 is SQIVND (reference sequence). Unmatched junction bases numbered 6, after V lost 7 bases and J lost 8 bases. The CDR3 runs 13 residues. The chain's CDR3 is CASNRVAGDEQFF. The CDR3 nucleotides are TGTGCCAGTAATCGGGTAGCGGGAGATGAGCAGTTCTTC. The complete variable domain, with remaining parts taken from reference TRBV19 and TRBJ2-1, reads DGGITQSPKYLFRKEGQNVTLSCEQNLNHDAMYWYRQDPGQGLRLIYYSQIVNDFQKGDIAEGYSVSREKKESFPLTVTSAQKNPTAFYLCASNRVAGDEQFFGPGTRLTVL.

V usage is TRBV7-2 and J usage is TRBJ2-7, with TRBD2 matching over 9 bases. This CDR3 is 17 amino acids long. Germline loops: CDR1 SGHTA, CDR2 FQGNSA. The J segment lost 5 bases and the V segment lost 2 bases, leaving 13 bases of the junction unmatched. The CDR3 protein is CASSLRVAGDPFDEQYF. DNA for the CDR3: TGTGCCAGCAGCTTACGGGTAGCGGGAGACCCCTTTGACGAGCAGTACTTC. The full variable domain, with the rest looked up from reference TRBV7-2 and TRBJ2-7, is GAGVSQSPSNKVTEKGKDVELRCDPISGHTALYWYRQSLGQGLEFLIYFQGNSAPDKSGLPSDRFSAERTGGSVSTLTIQRTQQEDSAVYLCASSLRVAGDPFDEQYFGPGTRLTVT.

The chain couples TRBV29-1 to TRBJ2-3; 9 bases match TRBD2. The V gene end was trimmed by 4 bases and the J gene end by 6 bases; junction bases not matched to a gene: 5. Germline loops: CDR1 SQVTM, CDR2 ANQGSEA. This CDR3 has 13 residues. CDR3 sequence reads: CSVVSGSLDTQYF. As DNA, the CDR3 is TGCAGCGTTGTTAGCGGGAGTTTGGATACGCAGTATTTT.

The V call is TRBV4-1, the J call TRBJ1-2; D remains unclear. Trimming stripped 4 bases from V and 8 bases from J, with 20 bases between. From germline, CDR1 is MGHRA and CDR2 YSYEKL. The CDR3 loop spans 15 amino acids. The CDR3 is CASSPTSGVPQGYTF. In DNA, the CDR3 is TGCGCCAGCAGCCCCACATCCGGGGTCCCGCAGGGCTACACCTTC.

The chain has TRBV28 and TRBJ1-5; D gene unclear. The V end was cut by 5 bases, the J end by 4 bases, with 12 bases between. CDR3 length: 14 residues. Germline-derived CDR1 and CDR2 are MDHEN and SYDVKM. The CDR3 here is CASSLTADNQPQHF. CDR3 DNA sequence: TGTGCCAGCAGTCTTACAGCCGATAATCAGCCCCAGCATTTT.

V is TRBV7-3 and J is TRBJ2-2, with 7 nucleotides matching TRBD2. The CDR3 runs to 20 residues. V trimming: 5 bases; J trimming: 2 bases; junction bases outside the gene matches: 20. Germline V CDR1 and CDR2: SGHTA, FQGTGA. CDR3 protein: CASSPPPHWEGLINTGELFF. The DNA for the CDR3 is TGTGCCAGCAGCCCCCCACCACACTGGGAGGGACTCATTAACACCGGGGAGCTGTTTTTT.

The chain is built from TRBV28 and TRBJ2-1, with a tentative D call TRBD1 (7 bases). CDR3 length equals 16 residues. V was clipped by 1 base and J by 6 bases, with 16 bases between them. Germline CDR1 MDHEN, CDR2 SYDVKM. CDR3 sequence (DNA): TGTGCCAGCAGTTTATTTCAGGGGGGCGTGGGCAATGAGCAGTTCTTC. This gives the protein CASSLFQGGVGNEQFF.

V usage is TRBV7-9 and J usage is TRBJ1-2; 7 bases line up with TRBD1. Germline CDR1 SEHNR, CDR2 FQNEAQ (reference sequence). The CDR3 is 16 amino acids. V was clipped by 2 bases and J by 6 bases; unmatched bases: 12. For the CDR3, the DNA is TGTGCCAGCAGCTTATCTTTTAGACAGGGTGTGGATGGCTACACCTTC. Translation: CASSLSFRQGVDGYTF. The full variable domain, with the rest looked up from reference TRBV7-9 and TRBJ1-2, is DTGVSQNPRHKITKRGQNVTFRCDPISEHNRLYWYRQTLGQGPEFLTYFQNEAQLEKSRLLSDRFSAERPKGSFSTLEIQRTEQGDSAMYLCASSLSFRQGVDGYTFGSGTRLTVV.

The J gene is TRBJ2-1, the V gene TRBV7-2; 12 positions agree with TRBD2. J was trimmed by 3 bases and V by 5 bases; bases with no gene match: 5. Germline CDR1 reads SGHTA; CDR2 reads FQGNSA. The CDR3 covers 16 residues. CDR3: CASSRLAGEVYNEQFF. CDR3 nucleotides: TGTGCCAGCAGCCGACTAGCGGGAGAAGTCTACAATGAGCAGTTCTTC.

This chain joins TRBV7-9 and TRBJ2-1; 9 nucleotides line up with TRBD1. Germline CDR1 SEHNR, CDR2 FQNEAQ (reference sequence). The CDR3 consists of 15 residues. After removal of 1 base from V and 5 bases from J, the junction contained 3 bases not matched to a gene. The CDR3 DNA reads TGTGCCAGCAGCTTAGTCGGGACAGGGAACAATGAGCAGTTCTTC. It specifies CASSLVGTGNNEQFF.

CDR3 DNA: TGTGCCAGTAGTATAAAGGGACTAGCGGGATACGAGCAGTACTTC. It codes for CASSIKGLAGYEQYF. This chain uses TRBV19 with TRBJ2-7, with TRBD2 matching 13 bases. This CDR3 spans 15 amino acids. Germline lookup yields CDR1 LNHDA and CDR2 SQIVND (reference sequence). The trim removed 2 bases at V and 4 bases at J, leaving 2 bases unmatched.

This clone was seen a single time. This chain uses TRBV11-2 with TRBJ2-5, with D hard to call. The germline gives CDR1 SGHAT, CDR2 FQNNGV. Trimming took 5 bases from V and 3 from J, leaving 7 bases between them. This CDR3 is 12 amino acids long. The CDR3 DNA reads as TGTGCCAGCAGCCATATGAAAGAGACCCAGTACTTC. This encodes CASSHMKETQYF.

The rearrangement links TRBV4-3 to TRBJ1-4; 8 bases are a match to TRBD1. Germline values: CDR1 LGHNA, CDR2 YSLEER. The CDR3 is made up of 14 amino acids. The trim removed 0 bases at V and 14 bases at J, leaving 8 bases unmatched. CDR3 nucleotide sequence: TGCGCCAGCAGCCAAGATCCAAGGGGACAGGCCCTGTTTTTT. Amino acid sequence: CASSQDPRGQALFF.

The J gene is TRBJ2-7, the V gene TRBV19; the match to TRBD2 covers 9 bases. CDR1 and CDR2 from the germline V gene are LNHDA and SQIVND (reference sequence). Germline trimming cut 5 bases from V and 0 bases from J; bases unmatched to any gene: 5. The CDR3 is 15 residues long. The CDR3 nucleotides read TGTGCCAGTAGTTTTGCTAGCGGGGACTCCTACGAGCAGTACTTC. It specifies CASSFASGDSYEQYF.

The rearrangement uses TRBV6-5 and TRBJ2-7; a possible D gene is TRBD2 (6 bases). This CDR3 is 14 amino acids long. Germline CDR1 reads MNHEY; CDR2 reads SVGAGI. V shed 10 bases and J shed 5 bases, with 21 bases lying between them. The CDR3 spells CATSTGLHRDEQYF. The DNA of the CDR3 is TGTGCCACCTCTACGGGACTTCATCGCGACGAGCAGTACTTC.

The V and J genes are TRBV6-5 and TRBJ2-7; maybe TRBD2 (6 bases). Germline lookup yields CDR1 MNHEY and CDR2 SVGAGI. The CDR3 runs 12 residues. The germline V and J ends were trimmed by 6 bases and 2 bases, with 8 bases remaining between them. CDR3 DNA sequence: TGTGCCAGCAGCCCGGGAGCCTACGAGCAGTACTTC. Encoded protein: CASSPGAYEQYF.

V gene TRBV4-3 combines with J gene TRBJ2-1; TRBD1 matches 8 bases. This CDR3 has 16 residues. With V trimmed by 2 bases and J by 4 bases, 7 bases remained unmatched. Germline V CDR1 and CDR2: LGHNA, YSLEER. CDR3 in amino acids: CASSQFTGTGYNEQFF. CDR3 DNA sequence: TGCGCCAGCAGCCAATTTACCGGGACAGGATACAATGAGCAGTTCTTC.

As DNA, the CDR3 is TGTGCCAGCAGTTACTCCTCAGGGGAAGGAAACACCATATATTTT. It is translated as CASSYSSGEGNTIYF. The rearrangement links TRBV6-5 to TRBJ1-3; a possible D gene is TRBD1 (6 bases). The V gene lost 0 bases and the J gene lost 4 bases, with 10 bases spanning the gap. Germline loops: CDR1 MNHEY, CDR2 SVGAGI. This CDR3 has 15 amino acids.

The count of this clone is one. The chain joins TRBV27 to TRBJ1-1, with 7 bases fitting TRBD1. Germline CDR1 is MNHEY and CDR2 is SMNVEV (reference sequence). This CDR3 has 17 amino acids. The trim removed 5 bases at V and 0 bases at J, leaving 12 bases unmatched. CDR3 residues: CASSTFMGQRMNTEAFF. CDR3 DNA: TGTGCCAGCAGTACCTTCATGGGACAGAGGATGAACACTGAAGCTTTCTTT.

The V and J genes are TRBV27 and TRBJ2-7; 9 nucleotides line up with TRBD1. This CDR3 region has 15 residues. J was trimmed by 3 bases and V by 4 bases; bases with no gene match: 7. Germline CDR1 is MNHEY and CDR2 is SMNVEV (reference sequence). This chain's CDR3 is CASSSSGTGRYEQYF. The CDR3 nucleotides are TGTGCCAGCAGTTCCTCCGGGACAGGGCGCTACGAGCAGTACTTC.

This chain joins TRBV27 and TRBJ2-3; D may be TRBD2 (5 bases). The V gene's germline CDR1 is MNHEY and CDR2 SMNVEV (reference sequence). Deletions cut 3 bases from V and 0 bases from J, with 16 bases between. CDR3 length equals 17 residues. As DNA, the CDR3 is TGTGCCAGCAGTTTTAAGGGAGCTCTACCTAGCACAGATACGCAGTATTTT. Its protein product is CASSFKGALPSTDTQYF.

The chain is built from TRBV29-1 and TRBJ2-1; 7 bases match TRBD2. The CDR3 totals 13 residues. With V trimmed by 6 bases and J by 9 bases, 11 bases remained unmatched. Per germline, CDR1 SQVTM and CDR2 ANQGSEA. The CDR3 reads CSVVPEGGFEQFF. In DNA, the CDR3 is TGCAGCGTCGTGCCGGAGGGAGGGTTTGAGCAGTTCTTC.

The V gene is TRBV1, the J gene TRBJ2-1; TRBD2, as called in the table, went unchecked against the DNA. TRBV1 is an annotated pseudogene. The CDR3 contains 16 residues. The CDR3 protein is CTSSPPSGIAMAEQFF. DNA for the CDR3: TGCACCAGCAGCCCCCCCTCGGGGATAGCGATGGCTGAGCAGTTCTTC.

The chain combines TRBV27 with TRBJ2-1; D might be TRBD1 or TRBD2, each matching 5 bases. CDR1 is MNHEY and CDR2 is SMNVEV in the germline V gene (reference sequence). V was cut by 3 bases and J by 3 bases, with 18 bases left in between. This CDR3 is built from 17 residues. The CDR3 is CASSFPRDGDNYNEQFF. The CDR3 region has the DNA TGTGCCAGCAGTTTCCCCCGGGACGGGGATAACTACAATGAGCAGTTCTTC.

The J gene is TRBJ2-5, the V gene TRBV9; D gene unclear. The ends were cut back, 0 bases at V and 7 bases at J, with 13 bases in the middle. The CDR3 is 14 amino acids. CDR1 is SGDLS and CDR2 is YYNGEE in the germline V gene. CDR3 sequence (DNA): TGTGCCAGCAGCGTAGGTGGCGACCCTGGGACCCAGTACTTC. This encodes CASSVGGDPGTQYF. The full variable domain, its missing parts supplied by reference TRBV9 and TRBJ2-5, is DSGVTQTPKHLITATGQRVTLRCSPRSGDLSVYWYQQSLDQGLQFLIQYYNGEERAKGNILERFSAQQFPDLHSELNLSSLELGDSALYFCASSVGGDPGTQYFGPGTRLLVL.

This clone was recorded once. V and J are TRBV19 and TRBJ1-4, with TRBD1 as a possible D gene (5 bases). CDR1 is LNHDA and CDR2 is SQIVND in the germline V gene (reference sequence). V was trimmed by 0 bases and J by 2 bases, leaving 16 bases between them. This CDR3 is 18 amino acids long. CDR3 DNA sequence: TGTGCCAGTAGTATAGATCTATGGACACGCCGCACTAATGAAAAACTGTTTTTT. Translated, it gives CASSIDLWTRRTNEKLFF.